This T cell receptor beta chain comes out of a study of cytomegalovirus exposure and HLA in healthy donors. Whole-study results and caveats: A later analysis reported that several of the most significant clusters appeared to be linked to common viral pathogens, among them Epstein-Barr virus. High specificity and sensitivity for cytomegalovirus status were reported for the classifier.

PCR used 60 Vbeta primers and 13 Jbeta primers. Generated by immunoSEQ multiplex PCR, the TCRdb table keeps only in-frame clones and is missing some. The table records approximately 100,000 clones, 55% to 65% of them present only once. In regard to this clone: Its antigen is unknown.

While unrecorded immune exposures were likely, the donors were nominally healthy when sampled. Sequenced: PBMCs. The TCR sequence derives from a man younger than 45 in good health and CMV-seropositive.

The CDR3 is CASRAPGKDTGELFF. DNA of the CDR3: TGCGCCAGCAGAGCTCCAGGGAAGGACACCGGGGAGCTGTTTTTT. The V call is TRBV10-2, the J call TRBJ2-2; TRBD1 might be the D (5 bases). The CDR3 loop spans 15 amino acids. V was clipped by 6 bases and J by 3 bases, with 14 bases between them. In germline, CDR1 is WSHSY, CDR2 SAAADI.